This TCR beta chain is from a study of T cell responses to AZD1222 COVID-19 vaccine (dated by TCRdb to the early 2020s). Study-level background: AZD1222 recipients with second doses at about 4 weeks or about 12 weeks were pooled, because spike-specific TCR depth and breadth did not differ between schedules. A total of 233 trial participants underwent TCR sequencing, of whom roughly 210 had received two doses of AZD1222 and approximately 26 had received two doses of the MenACWY control vaccine. Trial participants were enrolled by age into 18-55, 56-69 and 70-plus year subgroups, with roughly 150, 30 and 60 TCR-sequenced participants respectively.

The time point label corresponds to: baseline before first vaccination. Vaccinee samples came from UK trials COV001 and COV002, including a single-blind randomized controlled phase 2/3 trial of AZD1222 (ChAdOx1 nCoV-19) in healthy adults. Trial participant PBMC samples were collected at day 0 and day 28 after the second dose for TCRbeta chain sequencing. The germline V gene (reference sequence) supplies CDR1 SEHNR and CDR2 FQNEAQ. V is reduced by 8 bases and J by 4 bases, leaving a spacing of 9 bases between them. From the cysteine through the phenylalanine, the CDR3 covers 12 amino acids. Only the CDR3 portion is preserved as DNA: 36 bases, with reading frame beginning at the first base. In the case of this clone: The antigen it recognizes is unknown. Base quality data are lacking; no much larger clone is found one base away.

Study-level results and caveats: Because no day 14 peak-response samples were available, the repertoires could be characterized only after the peak T cell response. A significant rise in spike-specific TCR breadth and depth was observed after two AZD1222 doses relative to day 0 and relative to MenACWY recipients. Participants were mostly white British, with more females than males. The authors suggested clonal diversity may have been underestimated. Conclusions about previously exposed vaccinees are limited because only 5 or 6 AZD1222 recipients were SARS-CoV-2 seropositive at baseline. In the small 56-69-year group, the increase in depth fell short of significance, most likely because of low power. Reportedly, almost half of the unique spike-specific TCRs recognized epitopes lying outside the regions that are mutated in the B.1.351 and B.1.1.7 variants. The vaccine-associated CD4 TCRs covered the entire spike protein, and the dominant responses fell in regions 160-218 and 743-854.

The CDR3 regions of human TCRbeta chains were subjected to immunosequencing. The original methods were these. TCRs in the repertoires were compared against a reference library of SARS-CoV-2-specific TCRs that had been generated with the MIRA antigen-specificity platform. Breadth was defined as the fraction of unique TCRs that were SARS-CoV-2-associated, and depth was defined as the fraction of total T cells that were SARS-CoV-2-associated. Each spike-specific TCR was assigned to its reactive spike region and to a CD4 or CD8 class using the MIRA data. Log10-transformed breadth and depth values were compared by one-way ANOVA with Sidak's multiple comparisons tests. TCRdb's version of the immuneACCESS table is confined to in-frame rearrangements and falls short of the full clone set. An unresolved V gene accounts for under half of the shortfall where checked; the remainder is of unknown origin. V and J calls and clone size are copied from that table; D and trimming were computed from the DNA. The table for this sample lists about 130,000 clones; approximately 88% of them were counted only once. The top ten clones comprise 4.1% of the sample.

Sequencing used peripheral blood, obtained on day 0 of AZD1222 vaccination. This receptor chain uses TRBV7-9 and TRBJ2-1, with the D gene not clear enough to name. This TCR was sampled from an adult in good health. DNA sequence: TGTGCCAGCGGGCCAGCTTACAATGAGCAGTTCTTC. This codes for CASGPAYNEQFF.